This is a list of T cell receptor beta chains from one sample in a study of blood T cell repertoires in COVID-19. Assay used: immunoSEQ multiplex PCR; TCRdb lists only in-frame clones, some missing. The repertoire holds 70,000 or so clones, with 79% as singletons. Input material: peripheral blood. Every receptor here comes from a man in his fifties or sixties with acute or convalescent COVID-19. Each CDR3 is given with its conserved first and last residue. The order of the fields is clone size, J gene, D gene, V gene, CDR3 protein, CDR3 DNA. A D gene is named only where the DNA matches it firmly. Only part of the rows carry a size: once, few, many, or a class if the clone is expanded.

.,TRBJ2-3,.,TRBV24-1,CATSDADYTDTQYF,TGTGCCACCAGTGATGCTGACTACACAGATACGCAGTATTTT
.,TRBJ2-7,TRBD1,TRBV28,CASSAPQGSSYEQYF,TGTGCCAGCAGTGCGCCACAGGGGAGCTCCTACGAGCAGTACTTC
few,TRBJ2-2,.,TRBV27,CASSNPNRETGELFF,TGTGCCAGCAGTAACCCTAACAGGGAAACCGGGGAGCTGTTTTTT
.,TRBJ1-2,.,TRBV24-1,CATSDTGVENGYTF,TGTGCCACCAGTGATACGGGAGTAGAGAATGGCTACACCTTC
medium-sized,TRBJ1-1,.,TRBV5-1,CASSLAVGANTEAFF,TGCGCCAGCAGCTTGGCTGTAGGGGCTAACACTGAAGCTTTCTTT
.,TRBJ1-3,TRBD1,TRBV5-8,CASSLRTGSSGNTIYF,TGTGCCAGCAGCTTGCGGACAGGAAGCTCTGGAAACACCATATATTTT
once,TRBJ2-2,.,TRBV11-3,CASSLRDKRLNTGELFF,TGTGCCAGCAGCTTAAGGGACAAACGACTGAACACCGGGGAGCTGTTTTTT
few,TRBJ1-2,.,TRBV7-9,CASRTTEDYGYTF,TGTGCCAGCCGAACCACGGAGGACTATGGCTACACCTTC
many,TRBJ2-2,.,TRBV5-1,CASSSQTPNTGELFF,TGCGCCAGCAGCTCACAGACCCCGAACACCGGGGAGCTGTTTTTT
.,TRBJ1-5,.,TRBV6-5,CAGCETGNQPQHF,TGTGCCGGATGCGAGACGGGTAATCAGCCCCAGCATTTT
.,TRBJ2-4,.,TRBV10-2,CASSEGAPPNIQYF,TGCGCCAGCAGTGAGGGGGCCCCCCCAAACATTCAGTACTTC
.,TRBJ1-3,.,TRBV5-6,CASSLNPRTGNTIYF,TGTGCCAGCAGCCTAAATCCGAGAACTGGAAACACCATATATTTT
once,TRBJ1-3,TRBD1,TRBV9,CASSDDRGGNTIYF,TGTGCCAGCAGCGACGACAGGGGTGGAAACACCATATATTTT
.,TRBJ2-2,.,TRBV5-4,CASSLGQGMTGELFF,TGTGCCAGCAGCTTGGGGCAGGGAATGACCGGGGAGCTGTTTTTT
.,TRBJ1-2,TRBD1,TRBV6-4,CASRDRGGGYTF,TGTGCCAGCAGAGACAGGGGTGGGGGCTACACCTTC
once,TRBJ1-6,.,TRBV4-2,CASSQEIMTGDISPLHF,TGTGCCAGCAGCCAAGAGATAATGACAGGCGATATTTCACCCCTCCACTTT
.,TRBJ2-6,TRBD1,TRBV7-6,CASSRGQVGSWSGANVLTF,TGTGCCAGCAGCCGCGGACAGGTTGGCTCCTGGTCTGGGGCCAACGTCCTGACTTTC
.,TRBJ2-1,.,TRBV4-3,CASSQDTGNNNNEQFF,TGCGCCAGCAGCCAAGATACAGGGAACAATAACAATGAGCAGTTCTTC
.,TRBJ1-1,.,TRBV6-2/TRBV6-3,CASSYSRDKLNTEAFF,TGTGCCAGCAGTTACTCTAGGGACAAGTTGAACACTGAAGCTTTCTTT
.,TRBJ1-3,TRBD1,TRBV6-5,CASARTGPGNTIYF,TGTGCCAGCGCCCGGACAGGGCCTGGAAACACCATATATTTT
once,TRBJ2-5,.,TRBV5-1,CASSPDRPQETQYF,TGCGCCAGCAGCCCCGACAGACCTCAAGAGACCCAGTACTTC
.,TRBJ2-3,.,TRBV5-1,CASTSTSPADTQYF,TGCGCCAGCACCTCAACTAGCCCCGCAGATACGCAGTATTTT
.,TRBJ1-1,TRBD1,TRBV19,CASSADRGVTEAFF,TGTGCCAGTAGTGCCGACAGGGGAGTTACTGAAGCTTTCTTT
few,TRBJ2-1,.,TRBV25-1,CASSESTDYNEQFF,TGTGCCAGCAGTGAATCCACAGATTACAATGAGCAGTTCTTC
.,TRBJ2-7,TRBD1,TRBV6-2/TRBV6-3,CASSYRTGSIDEQYF,TGTGCCAGCAGTTACCGGACAGGGAGTATCGACGAGCAGTACTTC
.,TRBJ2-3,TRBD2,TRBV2,CASRGWLAGGTDTQYF,TGTGCCAGCAGGGGCTGGCTAGCGGGGGGCACAGATACGCAGTATTTT
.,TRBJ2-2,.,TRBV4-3,CASSQDRGVTGELFF,TGCGCCAGCAGCCAAGACAGGGGAGTCACCGGGGAGCTGTTTTTT
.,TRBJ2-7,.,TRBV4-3,CASSQDLQYEQYF,TGCGCCAGCAGCCAAGATCTGCAGTACGAGCAGTACTTC
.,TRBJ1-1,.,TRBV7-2,CASSPGQWNTEAFF,TGTGCCAGCAGCCCCGGACAGTGGAACACTGAAGCTTTCTTT
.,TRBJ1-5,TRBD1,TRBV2,CASRGTGASQPQHF,TGTGCCAGCAGGGGGACAGGGGCCAGCCAGCCCCAGCATTTT
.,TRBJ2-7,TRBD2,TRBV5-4,CASSLSGGLSSYEQYF,TGTGCCAGCAGCTTGTCGGGGGGACTTTCCTCCTACGAGCAGTACTTC
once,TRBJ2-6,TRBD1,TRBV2,CASSETGGTGANVLTF,TGTGCCAGCAGTGAGACAGGGGGCACTGGGGCCAACGTCCTGACTTTC
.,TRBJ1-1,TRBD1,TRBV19,CASSNARDRGPPMNTEAFF,TGTGCCAGTAGTAACGCCAGGGACAGGGGACCTCCCATGAACACTGAAGCTTTCTTT
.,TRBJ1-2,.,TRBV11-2,CASSPRLMDGYTF,TGTGCCAGCAGCCCTAGGCTTATGGATGGCTACACCTTC
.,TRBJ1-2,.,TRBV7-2,CASSSPGRETGWGYTF,TGTGCCAGCAGCTCCCCGGGGAGGGAAACCGGATGGGGCTACACCTTC
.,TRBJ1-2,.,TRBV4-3,CASSPGQLANYGYTF,TGCGCCAGCAGCCCCGGACAGCTCGCTAACTATGGCTACACCTTC
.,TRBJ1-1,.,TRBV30,CAWSVRRQTYTEAFF,TGTGCCTGGAGTGTACGCCGACAGACCTACACTGAAGCTTTCTTT